This T cell receptor beta chain was sequenced during a study of T cell responses to AZD1222 COVID-19 vaccine. Points from the study as a whole: Clonal diversity may have been underestimated in mostly white British donors. No day 14 peak samples; only post-peak repertoires were characterized. Breadth and depth of Spike-specific TCRs rose after two AZD1222 doses.

V dropped 5 bases and J dropped 5 bases, with 13 bases sitting between them. Germline assignment: CDR1 LNHDA and CDR2 SQIVND (reference sequence). The CDR3 has 14 residues. About this clone: Its antigen is still unknown.

Some clones are missing from TCRdb's copy, which holds only in-frame ones; the method was immunoSEQ multiplex PCR. The sample shows about 88,000 clones, around nine tenths of them seen only once. Here the sequenced sample was peripheral blood, taken on day 0 of MenACWY control vaccination. The TCR was taken from an adult in good health. This sequence joins TRBV19 and TRBJ1-5, with TRBD1 as a possible D gene (5 bases). CDR3 nucleotides: TGTGCCAGTAGTTTTGCCGGGGGGGATCAGCCCCAGCATTTT. Encoded protein: CASSFAGGDQPQHF.